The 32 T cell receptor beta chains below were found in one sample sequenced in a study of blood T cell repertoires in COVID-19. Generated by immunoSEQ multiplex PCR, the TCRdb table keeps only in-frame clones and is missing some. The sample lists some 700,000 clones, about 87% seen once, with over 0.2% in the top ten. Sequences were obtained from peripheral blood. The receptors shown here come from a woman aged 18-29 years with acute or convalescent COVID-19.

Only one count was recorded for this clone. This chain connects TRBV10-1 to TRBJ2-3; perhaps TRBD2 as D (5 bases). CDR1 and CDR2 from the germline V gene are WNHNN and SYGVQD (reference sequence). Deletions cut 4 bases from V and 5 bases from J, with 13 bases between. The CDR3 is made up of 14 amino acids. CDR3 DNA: TGCGCCAGCAGTGTAGGGCCCGAGGGAGATACGCAGTATTTT. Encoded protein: CASSVGPEGDTQYF.

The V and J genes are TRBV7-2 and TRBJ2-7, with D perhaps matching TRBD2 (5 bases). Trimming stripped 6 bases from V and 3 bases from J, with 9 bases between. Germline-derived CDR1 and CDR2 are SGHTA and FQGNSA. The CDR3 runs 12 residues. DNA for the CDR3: TGTGCCAGCAGTCAAAGCGGCTACGAGCAGTACTTC. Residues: CASSQSGYEQYF.

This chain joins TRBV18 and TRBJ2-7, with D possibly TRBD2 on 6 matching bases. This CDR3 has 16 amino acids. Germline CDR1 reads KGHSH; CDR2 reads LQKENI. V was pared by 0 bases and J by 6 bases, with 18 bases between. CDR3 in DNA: TGTGCCAGCTCACCACCAGGAACAGGCCCCGGGGGCGAGCAGTACTTC. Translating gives CASSPPGTGPGGEQYF.

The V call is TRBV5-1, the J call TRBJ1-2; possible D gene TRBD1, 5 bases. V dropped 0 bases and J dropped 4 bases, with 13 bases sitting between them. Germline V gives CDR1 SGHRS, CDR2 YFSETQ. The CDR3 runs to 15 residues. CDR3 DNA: TGCGCCAGCAGCTTGGTAGGGGAATGGAGCTATGGCTACACCTTC. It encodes CASSLVGEWSYGYTF.

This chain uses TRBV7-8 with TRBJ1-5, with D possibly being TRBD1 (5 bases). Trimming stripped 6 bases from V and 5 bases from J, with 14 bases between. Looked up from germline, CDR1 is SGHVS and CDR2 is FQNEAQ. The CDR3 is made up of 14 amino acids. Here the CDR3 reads CASRVGTGDQPQHF. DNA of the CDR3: TGTGCCAGCAGGGTGGGTACAGGCGATCAGCCCCAGCATTTT. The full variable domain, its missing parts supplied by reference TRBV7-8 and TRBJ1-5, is GAGVSQSPRYKVAKRGQDVALRCDPISGHVSLFWYQQALGQGPEFLTYFQNEAQLDKSGLPSDRFFAERPEGSVSTLKIQRTQQEDSAVYLCASRVGTGDQPQHFGDGTRLSIL.

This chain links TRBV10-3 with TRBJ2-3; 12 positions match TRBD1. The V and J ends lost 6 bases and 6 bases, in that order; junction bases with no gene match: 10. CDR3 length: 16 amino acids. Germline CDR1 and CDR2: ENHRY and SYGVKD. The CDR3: CAISGDRGPFTDTQYF. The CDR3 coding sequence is TGTGCCATCAGCGGGGACAGGGGGCCTTTCACGGATACGCAGTATTTT.

The CDR3 DNA follows: TGTGCCATCAGTGAGACTAGTCAGGGGCCCCTCTATGGCTACACCTTC. Translation: CAISETSQGPLYGYTF. The chain has TRBV10-3 and TRBJ1-2; D perhaps matches TRBD1 (6 bases). Trimming pared 2 bases from V and 4 bases from J, leaving 17 bases between. Germline CDR1 ENHRY, CDR2 SYGVKD. The CDR3 is 16 amino acids.

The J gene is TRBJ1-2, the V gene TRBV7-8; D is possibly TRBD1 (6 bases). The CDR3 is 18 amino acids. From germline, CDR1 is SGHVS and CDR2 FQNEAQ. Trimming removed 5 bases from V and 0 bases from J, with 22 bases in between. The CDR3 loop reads CASSHRPPFGTTNYGYTF. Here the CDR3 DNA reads TGTGCCAGCAGCCATCGACCCCCGTTCGGGACAACTAACTATGGCTACACCTTC.

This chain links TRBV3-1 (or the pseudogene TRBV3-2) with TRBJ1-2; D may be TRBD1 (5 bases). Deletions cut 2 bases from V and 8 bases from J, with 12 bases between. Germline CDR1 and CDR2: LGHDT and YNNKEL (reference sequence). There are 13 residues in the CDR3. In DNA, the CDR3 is TGTGCCAGCAGCCAAACGCAGGGTATGGGCTACACCTTC. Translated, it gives CASSQTQGMGYTF.

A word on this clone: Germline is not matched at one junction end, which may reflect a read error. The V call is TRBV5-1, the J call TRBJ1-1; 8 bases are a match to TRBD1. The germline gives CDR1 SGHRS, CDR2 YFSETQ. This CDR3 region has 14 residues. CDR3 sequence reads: CASRMDRANSEAFF. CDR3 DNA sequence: TGCGCCAGCAGAATGGACAGGGCGAACTCTGAAGCTTTCTTT.

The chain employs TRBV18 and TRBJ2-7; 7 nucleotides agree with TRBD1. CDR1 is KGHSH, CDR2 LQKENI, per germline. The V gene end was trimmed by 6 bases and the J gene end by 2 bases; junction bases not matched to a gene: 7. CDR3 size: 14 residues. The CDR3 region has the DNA TGTGCCAGCTCCGTCGACAGGGTGGCCTACGAGCAGTACTTC. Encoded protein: CASSVDRVAYEQYF.

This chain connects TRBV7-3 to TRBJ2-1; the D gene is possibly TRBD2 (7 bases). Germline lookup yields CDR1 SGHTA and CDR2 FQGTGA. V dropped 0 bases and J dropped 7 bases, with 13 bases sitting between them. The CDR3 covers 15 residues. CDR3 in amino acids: CASSLTPGRGNEQFF. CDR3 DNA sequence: TGTGCCAGCAGCTTAACCCCGGGGAGGGGGAATGAGCAGTTCTTC.

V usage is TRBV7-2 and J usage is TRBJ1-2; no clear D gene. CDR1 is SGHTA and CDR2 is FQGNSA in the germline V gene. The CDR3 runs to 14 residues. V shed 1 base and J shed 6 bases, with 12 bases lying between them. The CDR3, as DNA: TGTGCCAGCAGCTTAGGGAGGGCTATAGATGGCTACACCTTC. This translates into CASSLGRAIDGYTF.

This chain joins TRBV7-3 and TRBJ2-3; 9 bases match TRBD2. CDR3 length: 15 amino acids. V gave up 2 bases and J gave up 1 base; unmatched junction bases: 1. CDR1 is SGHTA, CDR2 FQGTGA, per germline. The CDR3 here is CASSLASGGTDTQYF. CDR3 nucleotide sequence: TGTGCCAGCAGCTTAGCTAGCGGGGGCACAGATACGCAGTATTTT.

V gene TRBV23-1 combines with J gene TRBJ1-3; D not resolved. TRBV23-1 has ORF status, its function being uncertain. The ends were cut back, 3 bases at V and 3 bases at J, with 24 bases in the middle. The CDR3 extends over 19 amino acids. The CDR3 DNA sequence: TGCGCCAGCAGTCATCGACCCCTTGGACTCCGCGACTGTGGAAACACCATATATTTT. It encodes CASSHRPLGLRDCGNTIYF.

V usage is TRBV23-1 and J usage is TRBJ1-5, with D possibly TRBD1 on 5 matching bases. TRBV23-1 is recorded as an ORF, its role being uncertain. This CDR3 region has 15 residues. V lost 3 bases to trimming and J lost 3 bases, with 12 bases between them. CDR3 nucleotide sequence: TGCGCCAGCAGTCATACAGGTTCCGACAATCAGCCCCAGCATTTT. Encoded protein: CASSHTGSDNQPQHF.

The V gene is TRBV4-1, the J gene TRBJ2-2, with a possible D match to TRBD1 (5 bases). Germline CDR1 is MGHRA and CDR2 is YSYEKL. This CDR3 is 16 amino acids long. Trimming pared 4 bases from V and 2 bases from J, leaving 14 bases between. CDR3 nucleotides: TGCGCCAGCAGCCGGACCCGGACATCTAACACCGGGGAGCTGTTTTTT. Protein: CASSRTRTSNTGELFF.

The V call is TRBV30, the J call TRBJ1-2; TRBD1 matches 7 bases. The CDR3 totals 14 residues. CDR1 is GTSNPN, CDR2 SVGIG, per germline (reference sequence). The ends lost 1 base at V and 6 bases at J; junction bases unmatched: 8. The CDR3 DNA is TGTGCCTGGAGTGCCTTGACAGGGACGAATGGCTACACCTTC. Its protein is CAWSALTGTNGYTF.

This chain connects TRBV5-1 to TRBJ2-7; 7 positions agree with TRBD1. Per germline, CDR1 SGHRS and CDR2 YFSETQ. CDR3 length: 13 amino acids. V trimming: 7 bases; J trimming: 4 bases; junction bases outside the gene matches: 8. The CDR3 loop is CASRPTGRYEQYF. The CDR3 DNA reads TGCGCCAGCCGACCGACAGGGCGATACGAGCAGTACTTC.

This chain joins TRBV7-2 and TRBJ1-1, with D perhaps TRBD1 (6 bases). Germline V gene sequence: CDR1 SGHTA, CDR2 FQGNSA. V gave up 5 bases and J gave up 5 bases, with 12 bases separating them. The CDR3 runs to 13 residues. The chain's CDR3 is CASSPQGWTEAFF. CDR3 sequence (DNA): TGTGCCAGCAGCCCTCAGGGGTGGACTGAAGCTTTCTTT.

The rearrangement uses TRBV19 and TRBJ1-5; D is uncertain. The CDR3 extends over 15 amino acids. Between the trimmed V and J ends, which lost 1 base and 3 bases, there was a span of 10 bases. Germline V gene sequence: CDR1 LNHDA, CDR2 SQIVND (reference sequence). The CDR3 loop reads CASSIASLSNQPQHF. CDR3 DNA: TGTGCCAGTAGTATAGCGAGTCTTTCCAATCAGCCCCAGCATTTT.

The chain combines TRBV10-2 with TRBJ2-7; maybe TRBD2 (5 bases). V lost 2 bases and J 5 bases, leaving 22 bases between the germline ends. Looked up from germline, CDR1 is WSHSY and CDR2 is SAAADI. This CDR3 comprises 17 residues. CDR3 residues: CASSEKEGGNRMNEQYF. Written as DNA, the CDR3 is TGCGCCAGCAGTGAGAAGGAAGGAGGCAACCGGATGAACGAGCAGTACTTC.

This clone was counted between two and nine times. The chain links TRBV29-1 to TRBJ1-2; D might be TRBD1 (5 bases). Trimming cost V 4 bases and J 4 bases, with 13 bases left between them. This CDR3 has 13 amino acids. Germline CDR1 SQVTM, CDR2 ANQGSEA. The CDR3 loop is CSVAGRATYGYTF. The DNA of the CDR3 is TGCAGCGTTGCAGGCAGGGCCACCTATGGCTACACCTTC. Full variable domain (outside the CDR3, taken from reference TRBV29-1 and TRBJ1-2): SAVISQKPSRDICQRGTSLTIQCQVDSQVTMMFWYRQQPGQSLTLIATANQGSEATYESGFVIDKFPISRPNLTFSTLTVSNMSPEDSSIYLCSVAGRATYGYTFGSGTRLTVV.

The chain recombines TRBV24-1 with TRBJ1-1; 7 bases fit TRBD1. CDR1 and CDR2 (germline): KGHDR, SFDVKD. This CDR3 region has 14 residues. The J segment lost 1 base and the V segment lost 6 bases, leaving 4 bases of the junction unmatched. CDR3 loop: CATSTGQANTEAFF. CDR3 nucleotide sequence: TGTGCCACCAGTACAGGACAGGCGAACACTGAAGCTTTCTTT.

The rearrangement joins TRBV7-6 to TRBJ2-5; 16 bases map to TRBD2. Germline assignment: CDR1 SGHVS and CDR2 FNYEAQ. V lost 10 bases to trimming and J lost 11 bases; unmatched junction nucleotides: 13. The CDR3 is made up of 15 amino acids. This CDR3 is CATTLGLAGGPGQYF. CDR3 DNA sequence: TGTGCCACTACCTTGGGACTAGCGGGGGGGCCTGGACAGTACTTC.

The CDR3 DNA reads TGCGCCAGCAGCCAAGATATCGGCTACAATGAGCAGTTCTTC. This encodes CASSQDIGYNEQFF. This sequence joins TRBV4-3 and TRBJ2-1, with D unclear. This CDR3 has 14 amino acids. The V gene lost 0 bases and the J gene lost 3 bases, with 6 bases spanning the gap. CDR1 LGHNA and CDR2 YSLEER come from the germline V gene.

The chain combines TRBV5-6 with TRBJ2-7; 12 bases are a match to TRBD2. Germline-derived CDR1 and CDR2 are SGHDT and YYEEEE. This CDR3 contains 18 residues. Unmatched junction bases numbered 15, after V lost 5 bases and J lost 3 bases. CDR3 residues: CASRPTSGTSGRRYEQYF. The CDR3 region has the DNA TGTGCCAGCAGGCCCACCTCCGGGACTAGCGGGCGTCGCTACGAGCAGTACTTC. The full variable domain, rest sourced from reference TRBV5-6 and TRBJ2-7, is DAGVTQSPTHLIKTRGQQVTLRCSPKSGHDTVSWYQQALGQGPQFIFQYYEEEERQRGNFPDRFSGHQFPNYSSELNVNALLLGDSALYLCASRPTSGTSGRRYEQYFGPGTRLTVT.

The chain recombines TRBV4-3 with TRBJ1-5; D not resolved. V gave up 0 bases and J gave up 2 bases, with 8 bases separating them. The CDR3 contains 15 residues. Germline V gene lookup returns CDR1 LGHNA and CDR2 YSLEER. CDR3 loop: CASSQDFTGNQPQHF. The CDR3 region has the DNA TGCGCCAGCAGCCAAGATTTTACAGGCAATCAGCCCCAGCATTTT.

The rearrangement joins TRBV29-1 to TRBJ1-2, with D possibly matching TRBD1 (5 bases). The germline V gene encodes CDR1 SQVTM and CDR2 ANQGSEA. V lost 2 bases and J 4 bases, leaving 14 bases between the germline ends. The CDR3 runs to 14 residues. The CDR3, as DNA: TGCAGCGTTGAAAGGAGAGGCCAGGGCTATGGCTACACCTTC. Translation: CSVERRGQGYGYTF.

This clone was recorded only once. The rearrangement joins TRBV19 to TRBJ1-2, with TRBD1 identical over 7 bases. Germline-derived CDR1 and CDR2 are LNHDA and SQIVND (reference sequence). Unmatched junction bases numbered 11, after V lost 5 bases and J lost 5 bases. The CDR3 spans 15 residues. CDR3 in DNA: TGTGCCAGTAGTGCCCCCGCCGACAGGGTATATGGCTACACCTTC. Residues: CASSAPADRVYGYTF.

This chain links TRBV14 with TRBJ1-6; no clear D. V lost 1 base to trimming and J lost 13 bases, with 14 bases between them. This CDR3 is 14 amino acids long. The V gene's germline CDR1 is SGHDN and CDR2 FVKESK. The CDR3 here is CASSQGTGSFPLHF. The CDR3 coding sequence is TGTGCCAGCAGCCAAGGGACGGGGTCTTTCCCCCTCCACTTT.

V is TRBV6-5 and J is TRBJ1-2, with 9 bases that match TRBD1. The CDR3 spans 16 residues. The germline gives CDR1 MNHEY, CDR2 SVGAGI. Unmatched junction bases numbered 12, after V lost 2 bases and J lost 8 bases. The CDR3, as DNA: TGTGCCAGCAGTTACAGCCGGGACAGGGTCCCGGAAGGCTACACCTTC. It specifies CASSYSRDRVPEGYTF.